The clone carrying this TCR beta chain showed up just once. TCRdb keeps only in-frame clones here, not all; method: immunoSEQ multiplex PCR. The sample lists about 88,000 clones, 70% to 90% occurring once. The germline V gene encodes CDR1 MDHEN and CDR2 SYDVKM. V dropped 1 base and J dropped 6 bases, with 7 bases sitting between them. This CDR3 contains 13 residues. This entry belongs to a study of blood T cell repertoires in COVID-19. V usage is TRBV28 and J usage is TRBJ1-5; no clear D. The sequenced sample was peripheral blood. This TCR was sampled from an elderly woman with acute or convalescent COVID-19. The CDR3 nucleotides read TGTGCCAGCAGTTTATATCCCCTTCAGCCCCAGCATTTT. Residues: CASSLYPLQPQHF.